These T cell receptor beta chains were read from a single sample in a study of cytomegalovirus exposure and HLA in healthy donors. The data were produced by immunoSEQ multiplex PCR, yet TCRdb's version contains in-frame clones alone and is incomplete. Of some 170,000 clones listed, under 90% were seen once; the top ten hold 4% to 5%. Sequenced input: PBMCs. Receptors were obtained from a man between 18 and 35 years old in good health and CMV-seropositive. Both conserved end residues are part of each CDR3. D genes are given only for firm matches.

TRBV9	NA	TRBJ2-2	CASKTAGTGELFF
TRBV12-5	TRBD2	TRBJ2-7	CASATTSGFVSYEQYF
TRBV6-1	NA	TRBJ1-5	CASGTGQQPQHF
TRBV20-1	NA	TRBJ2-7	CSAPDTYEQYF
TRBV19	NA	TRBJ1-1	CASSTGMLDTEAFF
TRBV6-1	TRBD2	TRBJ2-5	CASSLAGLGETQYF
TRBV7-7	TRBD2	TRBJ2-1	CASSLQREGGYEQFF
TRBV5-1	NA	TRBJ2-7	CASSLDRNEQYF
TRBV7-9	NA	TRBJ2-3	CASCLGTSTDTQYF
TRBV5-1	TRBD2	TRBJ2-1	CASSPVASGNNEQFF
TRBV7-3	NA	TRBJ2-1	CASSLVTPGHEQFF
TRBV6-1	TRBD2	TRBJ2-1	CASSERVGRAYNEQFF
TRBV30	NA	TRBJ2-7	CAWSVSGYEQYF
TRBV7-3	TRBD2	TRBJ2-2	CASSPIPASGRSTGELFF